The sample holds many counts of the clone carrying this T cell receptor (beta chain). Its antigen is not known. Together with a sample-barcoded 5' primer, a J-beta primer mix was included in a second PCR lasting roughly 6 to 12 cycles. Researchers report that each sample yielded at least 3 million CDR3-containing paired-end reads. TCRdb passed the 5' RACE reads through MiXCR, listing each CDR3 protein once. The sample holds about 930,000 distinct CDR3 sequences, approximately 32% seen once. Looked up from germline, CDR1 is MNHEY and CDR2 is SMNVEV (reference sequence). This CDR3 comprises 15 residues. V lost 2 bases and J lost 5; bases outside the gene matches: 1. This sample is drawn from a study of blood T cells in healthy people across ages. All donors came from Russia, were Caucasian and healthy, and spanned ages about 6 to 95. Study findings and constraints: Roughly linearly, TCR beta diversity per million T cells fell as age increased.

This sample also belongs to another study, concerning T cells of mothers and their children. That publication notes: Reads obtained per mother exceeded 9 million TCR beta CDR3 reads, with roughly 3.3 million obtained per child.

The source material was blood. The sequence was collected from a woman in her thirties or forties in good health. The rearrangement uses TRBV27 and TRBJ1-4, with 11 bases aligning to TRBD1. DNA for the CDR3: TGTGCCAGCAGTTTAGGGACAGGGGGAAATGAAAAACTGTTTTTT. This encodes CASSLGTGGNEKLFF.